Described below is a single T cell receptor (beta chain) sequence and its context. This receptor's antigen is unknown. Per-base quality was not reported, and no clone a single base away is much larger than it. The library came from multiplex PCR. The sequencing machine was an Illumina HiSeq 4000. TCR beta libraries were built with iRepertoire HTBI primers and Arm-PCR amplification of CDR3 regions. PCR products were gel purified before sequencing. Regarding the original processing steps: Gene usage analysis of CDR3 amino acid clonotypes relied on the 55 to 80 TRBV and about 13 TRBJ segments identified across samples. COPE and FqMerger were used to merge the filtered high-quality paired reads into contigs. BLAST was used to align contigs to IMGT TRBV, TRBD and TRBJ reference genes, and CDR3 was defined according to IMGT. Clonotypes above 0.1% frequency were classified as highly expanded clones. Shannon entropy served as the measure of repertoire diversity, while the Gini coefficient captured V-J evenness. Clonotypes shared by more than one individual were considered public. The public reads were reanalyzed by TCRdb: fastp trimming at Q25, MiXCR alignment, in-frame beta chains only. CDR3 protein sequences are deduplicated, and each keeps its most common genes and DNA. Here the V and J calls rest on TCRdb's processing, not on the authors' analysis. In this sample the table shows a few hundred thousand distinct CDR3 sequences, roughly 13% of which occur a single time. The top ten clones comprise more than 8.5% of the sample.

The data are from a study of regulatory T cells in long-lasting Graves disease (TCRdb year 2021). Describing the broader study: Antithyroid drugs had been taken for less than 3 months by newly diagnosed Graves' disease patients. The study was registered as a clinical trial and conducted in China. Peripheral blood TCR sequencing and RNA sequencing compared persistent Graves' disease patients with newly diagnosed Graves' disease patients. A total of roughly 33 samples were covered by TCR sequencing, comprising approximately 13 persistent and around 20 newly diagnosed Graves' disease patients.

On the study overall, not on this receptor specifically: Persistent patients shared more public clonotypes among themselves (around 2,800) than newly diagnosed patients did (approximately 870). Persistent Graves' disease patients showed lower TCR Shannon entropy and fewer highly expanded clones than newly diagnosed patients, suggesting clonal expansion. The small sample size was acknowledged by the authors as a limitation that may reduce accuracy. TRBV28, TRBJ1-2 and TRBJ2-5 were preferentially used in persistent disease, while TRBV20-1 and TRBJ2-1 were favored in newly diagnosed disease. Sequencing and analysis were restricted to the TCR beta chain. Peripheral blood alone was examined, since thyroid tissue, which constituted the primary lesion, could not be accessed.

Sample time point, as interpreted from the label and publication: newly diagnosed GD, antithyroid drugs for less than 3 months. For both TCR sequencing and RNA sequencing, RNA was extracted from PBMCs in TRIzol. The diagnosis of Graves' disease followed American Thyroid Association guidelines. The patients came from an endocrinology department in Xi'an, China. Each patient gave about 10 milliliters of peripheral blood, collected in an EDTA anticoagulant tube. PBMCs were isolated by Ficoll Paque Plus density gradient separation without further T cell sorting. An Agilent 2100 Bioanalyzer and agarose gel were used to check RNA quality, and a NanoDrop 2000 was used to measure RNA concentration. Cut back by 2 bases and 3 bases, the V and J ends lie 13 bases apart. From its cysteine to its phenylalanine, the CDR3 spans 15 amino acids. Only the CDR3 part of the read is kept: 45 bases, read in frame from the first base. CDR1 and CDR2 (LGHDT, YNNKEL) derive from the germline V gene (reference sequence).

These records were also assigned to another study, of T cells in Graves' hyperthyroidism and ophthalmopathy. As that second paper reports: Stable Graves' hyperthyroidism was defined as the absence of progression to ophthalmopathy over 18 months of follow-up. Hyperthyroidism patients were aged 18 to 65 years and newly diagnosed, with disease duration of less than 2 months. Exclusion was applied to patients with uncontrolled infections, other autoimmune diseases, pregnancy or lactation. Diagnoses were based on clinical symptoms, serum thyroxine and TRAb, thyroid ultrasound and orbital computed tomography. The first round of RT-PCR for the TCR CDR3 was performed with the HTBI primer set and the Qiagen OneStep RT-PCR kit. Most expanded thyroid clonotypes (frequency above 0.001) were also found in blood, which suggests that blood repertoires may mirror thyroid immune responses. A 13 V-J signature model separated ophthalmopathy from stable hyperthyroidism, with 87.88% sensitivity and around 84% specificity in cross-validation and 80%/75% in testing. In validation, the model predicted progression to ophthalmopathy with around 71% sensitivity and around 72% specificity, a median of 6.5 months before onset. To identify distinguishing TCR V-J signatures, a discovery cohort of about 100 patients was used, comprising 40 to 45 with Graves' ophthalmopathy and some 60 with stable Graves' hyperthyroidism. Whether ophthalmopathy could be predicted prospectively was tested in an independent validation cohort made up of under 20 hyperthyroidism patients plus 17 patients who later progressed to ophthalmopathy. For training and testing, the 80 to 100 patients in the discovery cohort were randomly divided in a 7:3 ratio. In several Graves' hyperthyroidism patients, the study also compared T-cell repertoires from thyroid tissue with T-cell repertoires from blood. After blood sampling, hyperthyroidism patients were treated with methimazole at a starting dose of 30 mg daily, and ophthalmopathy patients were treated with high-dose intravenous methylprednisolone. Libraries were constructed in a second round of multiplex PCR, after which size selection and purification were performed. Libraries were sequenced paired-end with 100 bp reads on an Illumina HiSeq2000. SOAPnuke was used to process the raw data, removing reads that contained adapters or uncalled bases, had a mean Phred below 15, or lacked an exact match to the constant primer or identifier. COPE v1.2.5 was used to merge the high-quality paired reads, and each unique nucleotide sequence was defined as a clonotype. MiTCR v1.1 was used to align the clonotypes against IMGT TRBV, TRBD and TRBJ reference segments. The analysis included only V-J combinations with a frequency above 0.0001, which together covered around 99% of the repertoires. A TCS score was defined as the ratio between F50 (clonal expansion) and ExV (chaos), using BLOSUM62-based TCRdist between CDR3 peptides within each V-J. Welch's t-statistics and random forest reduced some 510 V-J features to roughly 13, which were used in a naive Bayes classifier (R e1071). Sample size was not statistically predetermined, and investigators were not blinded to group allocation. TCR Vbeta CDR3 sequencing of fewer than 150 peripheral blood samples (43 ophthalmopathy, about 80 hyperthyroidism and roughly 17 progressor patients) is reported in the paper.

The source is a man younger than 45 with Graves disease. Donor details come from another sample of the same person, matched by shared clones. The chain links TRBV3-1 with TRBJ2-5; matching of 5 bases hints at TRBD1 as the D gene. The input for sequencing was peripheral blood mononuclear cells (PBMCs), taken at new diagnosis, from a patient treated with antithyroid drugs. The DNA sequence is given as TGTGCCAGCAGCCAACGTCCCGGCAGGGAAGAGACCCAGTACTTC. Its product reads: CASSQRPGREETQYF.